The 30 T cell receptor beta chains reported below all come from one sample, sequenced in a study of shared clonotypes between healthy human individuals. Here immunoSEQ multiplex PCR was the method, and the copy in TCRdb shows in-frame clones only, minus some. Of under 2,000,000 clones detected, less than 95% appear once; the ten largest clones hold less than 1.5%. The naive CD8 population came from CD45RO-negative cells selected for CCR7, without terminally differentiated effector memory CD45RA+ cells. Sequencing was performed on naive CD8+ T cells sorted from blood. The receptors stem from a man aged 18 to 30 in good health.

This clone turned up a few times. This may arise from a read error, as a much more abundant clone is one base away. This sequence joins TRBV5-5 and TRBJ2-7; D is undetermined. V lost 2 bases and J 0 bases, leaving 0 bases between the germline ends. The germline CDR1 and CDR2 sequences are SGHKS and YYEKEE (reference sequence). CDR3 length: 11 residues. CDR3 region: CASSFSYEQYF. DNA for the CDR3: TGTGCCAGCAGCTTCTCCTACGAGCAGTACTTC.

The chain recombines TRBV28 with TRBJ2-3; D uncertain. The CDR3 is 16 amino acids. With 11 bases removed from V and 2 bases from J, the gap between germline ends came to 23 bases. Germline CDR1 reads MDHEN; CDR2 reads SYDVKM. The chain's CDR3 is CASSGRFITPTDTQYF. For the CDR3, the DNA is TGTGCCTCCTCGGGCAGGTTCATAACCCCCACAGATACGCAGTATTTT.

The chain uses TRBV2 and TRBJ1-3, with D unresolved. This CDR3 has 16 residues. Germline V gives CDR1 SNHLY, CDR2 FYNNEI. V gave up 3 bases and J gave up 2 bases, with 14 bases separating them. The CDR3 sequence: CASSESGEGTGNTIYF. The DNA for the CDR3 is TGTGCCAGCAGTGAGAGTGGGGAAGGTACTGGAAACACCATATATTTT. Full variable domain (remainder filled in from reference TRBV2 and TRBJ1-3): EPEVTQTPSHQVTQMGQEVILRCVPISNHLYFYWYRQILGQKVEFLVSFYNNEISEKSEIFDDQFSVERPDGSNFTLKIRSTKLEDSAMYFCASSESGEGTGNTIYFGEGSWLTVV.

This clone has a handful of counts. The rearrangement uses TRBV7-9 and TRBJ2-2; TRBD1 or TRBD2 may be the D gene (6 bases each). Trimming removed 4 bases at V and 4 bases at J, with 19 bases between. The CDR3 length is 17 residues. Germline CDR1 is SEHNR and CDR2 is FQNEAQ (reference sequence). CDR3 loop: CASSSSPGAGGTGELFF. For the CDR3, the DNA is TGTGCCAGCAGCTCGTCCCCGGGGGCTGGGGGCACCGGGGAGCTGTTTTTT.

The chain uses TRBV5-8 and TRBJ2-1; TRBD1 aligns across 7 bases. Germline CDR1 SGHTS, CDR2 YDEGEE. This CDR3 spans 15 amino acids. The V segment lost 0 bases and the J segment 12 bases; nucleotides outside the gene matches: 12. As DNA, the CDR3 is TGTGCCAGCAGCTTGGCCCTCGGACAGGCTCCAGCGCAGTTCTTC. Translation: CASSLALGQAPAQFF.

The genes are TRBV30 and TRBJ1-3, with D unresolved. There are 13 residues in the CDR3. The V and J ends lost 3 bases and 3 bases respectively, with 9 bases between them. Per the germline V gene, CDR1 is GTSNPN and CDR2 is SVGIG (reference sequence). CDR3 region: CAWSSADGNTIYF. Here the CDR3 DNA reads TGTGCCTGGAGCTCGGCTGATGGAAACACCATATATTTT.

The chain combines TRBV25-1 with TRBJ2-5; D perhaps matches TRBD1 (5 bases). The germline gives CDR1 MGHDK, CDR2 SYGVNS. This CDR3 comprises 14 residues. V lost 6 bases, J lost 5 bases, and 16 bases lay in between. DNA for the CDR3: TGTGCCAGCAGGGCCGTCGACAGTTTTGAGACCCAGTACTTC. This gives the protein CASRAVDSFETQYF.

V is TRBV7-9 and J is TRBJ2-1; D is uncertain. The CDR3 sequence is 12 residues long. Looked up from germline, CDR1 is SEHNR and CDR2 is FQNEAQ (reference sequence). Between the trimmed V and J ends, which lost 3 bases and 7 bases, there was a span of 7 bases. The CDR3 sequence: CASSFPRNEQFF. As DNA, the CDR3 is TGTGCCAGCAGCTTCCCCAGGAATGAGCAGTTCTTC.

The chain links TRBV4-1 to TRBJ2-2; TRBD1 might be the D (6 bases). V lost 0 bases and J lost 5, with 10 bases in between. The length of the CDR3 is 15 residues. Per the germline V gene, CDR1 is MGHRA and CDR2 is YSYEKL. The CDR3 sequence is CASSQEGGWTGELFF. Here the CDR3 DNA reads TGCGCCAGCAGCCAAGAAGGGGGTTGGACCGGGGAGCTGTTTTTT.

The V call is TRBV5-1, the J call TRBJ1-5; D is undetermined. This CDR3 has 15 amino acids. Looked up from germline, CDR1 is SGHRS and CDR2 is YFSETQ. Trimming removed 4 bases at V and 10 bases at J, with 21 bases between. The CDR3 DNA follows: TGCGCCAGCAGCCTACCCCCGGGAACTCAAAATCCCCAGCATTTT. Residues: CASSLPPGTQNPQHF.

Concerning this clone itself: Other DNA sequences in this specimen translate into the identical CDR3. The chain carries TRBV7-9 and TRBJ2-7; no definite D call. The CDR3 has 13 amino acids. Germline-derived CDR1 and CDR2 are SEHNR and FQNEAQ (reference sequence). V dropped 6 bases and J dropped 3 bases, with 12 bases sitting between them. The CDR3 DNA follows: TGTGCCAGCAGTTTTACAGAGAGCTACGAGCAGTACTTC. Translating gives CASSFTESYEQYF.

The chain combines TRBV14 with TRBJ2-7; 9 positions agree with TRBD2. This CDR3 contains 15 residues. The junction had 4 bases not matched to a gene; V was cut back by 1 base and J by 3 bases. Germline CDR1 SGHDN, CDR2 FVKESK. The CDR3 protein is CASSQGAGGHYEQYF. The CDR3 nucleotides read TGTGCCAGCAGCCAAGGAGCGGGGGGCCACTACGAGCAGTACTTC. Using reference TRBV14 and TRBJ2-7 for the parts outside the CDR3, the full variable domain is EAGVTQFPSHSVIEKGQTVTLRCDPISGHDNLYWYRRVMGKEIKFLLHFVKESKQDESGMPNNRFLAERTGGTYSTLKVQPAELEDSGVYFCASSQGAGGHYEQYFGPGTRLTVT.

The gene calls are TRBV6-5 and TRBJ2-2; D is unresolved. The V gene's germline CDR1 is MNHEY and CDR2 SVGAGI. This CDR3 comprises 12 residues. V was trimmed by 2 bases and J by 8 bases, leaving 6 bases between them. The CDR3 sequence is CASSYVGGELFF. The CDR3 DNA reads TGTGCCAGCAGTTACGTTGGTGGGGAGCTGTTTTTT.

This clone was seen a single time. This sequence joins TRBV13 and TRBJ2-2; D is unclear. Trimming removed 4 bases at V and 5 bases at J, with 14 bases between. This CDR3 has 15 residues. Germline V CDR1 and CDR2: PRHDT, FYEKMQ (reference sequence). CDR3 sequence reads: CASSSTGGMTGELFF. The DNA for the CDR3 is TGTGCCAGCAGCTCCACGGGCGGTATGACCGGGGAGCTGTTTTTT.

The chain is built from TRBV9 and TRBJ2-2; D ambiguous. Trimming shortened V by 3 bases and J by 0 bases, and 9 bases separated the two germline ends. Per the germline V gene, CDR1 is SGDLS and CDR2 is YYNGEE. CDR3 length: 15 amino acids. The CDR3 reads CASSALWPNTGELFF. CDR3 nucleotide sequence: TGTGCCAGCAGCGCATTGTGGCCGAACACCGGGGAGCTGTTTTTT. Looking up the rest from reference TRBV9 and TRBJ2-2 gives the full variable domain: DSGVTQTPKHLITATGQRVTLRCSPRSGDLSVYWYQQSLDQGLQFLIQYYNGEERAKGNILERFSAQQFPDLHSELNLSSLELGDSALYFCASSALWPNTGELFFGEGSRLTVL.

The rearrangement links TRBV7-9 to TRBJ2-3; no firm D call. The germline CDR1 and CDR2 sequences are SEHNR and FQNEAQ (reference sequence). The CDR3 has 16 amino acids. V was clipped by 5 bases and J by 3 bases, with 18 bases between them. The CDR3 protein is CASSTDGLGFTDTQYF. In DNA form, the CDR3 reads TGTGCCAGCAGCACCGATGGTTTGGGTTTTACAGATACGCAGTATTTT.

This chain uses TRBV5-4 with TRBJ1-5, with TRBD1 matching over 7 bases. V was clipped by 6 bases and J by 1 base; unmatched bases: 19. The CDR3 is made up of 19 amino acids. Germline V gene sequence: CDR1 SGHNT, CDR2 YYREEE (reference sequence). CDR3 residues: CASIKLTGRLFKSNQPQHF. In DNA form, the CDR3 reads TGTGCCAGCATCAAACTGACAGGGAGACTTTTTAAAAGCAATCAGCCCCAGCATTTT.

The CDR3: CAWSMGRVSTEAFF. CDR3 DNA: TGTGCCTGGAGTATGGGCAGGGTATCCACTGAAGCTTTCTTT. The genes are TRBV30 and TRBJ1-1; tentatively, D is TRBD1 (5 bases). CDR1 is GTSNPN and CDR2 is SVGIG in the germline V gene (reference sequence). Deletions cut 2 bases from V and 4 bases from J, with 14 bases between. The CDR3 covers 14 residues.

The V and J genes are TRBV5-1 and TRBJ2-3, with TRBD2 as a possible D gene (6 bases). V was pared by 0 bases and J by 1 base, with 12 bases between. There are 16 residues in the CDR3. The germline V gene encodes CDR1 SGHRS and CDR2 YFSETQ. DNA for the CDR3: TGCGCCAGCAGCTTGGAGCGGGTTCCGGGCACAGATACGCAGTATTTT. It translates to CASSLERVPGTDTQYF.

The chain combines TRBV7-6 with TRBJ1-1; TRBD1 matches at 9 bases. CDR1 and CDR2 from the germline V gene are SGHVS and FNYEAQ. The CDR3 is 15 residues long. Germline trimming cut 1 base from V and 6 bases from J; bases unmatched to any gene: 6. The CDR3 nucleotides read TGTGCCAGCAGCTTAGGGGCCGGGACAGGGTCTGAAGCTTTCTTT. This codes for CASSLGAGTGSEAFF.

The chain has TRBV7-9 and TRBJ1-1; D is perhaps TRBD1 (6 bases). Deletions cut 1 base from V and 3 bases from J, with 9 bases between. This CDR3 is built from 14 residues. Per germline, CDR1 SEHNR and CDR2 FQNEAQ (reference sequence). The CDR3: CASSLGAGDTEAFF. CDR3 bases: TGTGCCAGCAGCTTAGGTGCAGGGGACACTGAAGCTTTCTTT.

The chain combines TRBV28 with TRBJ1-3; no firm D call. This CDR3 comprises 16 residues. Germline V gene data show CDR1 as MDHEN and CDR2 as SYDVKM. The germline V and J ends were trimmed by 5 bases and 0 bases, with 14 bases remaining between them. The DNA for the CDR3 is TGTGCCAGCAGTCCCTTGGCAGTCCGCTCTGGAAACACCATATATTTT. This sequence encodes CASSPLAVRSGNTIYF.

V is TRBV6-5 and J is TRBJ1-2; D is ambiguous. Looked up from germline, CDR1 is MNHEY and CDR2 is SVGAGI. V lost 3 bases and J 4 bases, leaving 18 bases between the germline ends. The CDR3 totals 16 residues. The CDR3 reads CASSYYATAVLYGYTF. The CDR3 bases are TGTGCCAGCAGTTATTACGCTACAGCCGTTCTCTATGGCTACACCTTC.

V is TRBV7-9 and J is TRBJ2-4; tentatively, D is TRBD2 (5 bases). V lost 5 bases, J lost 0 bases, and 8 bases lay in between. The CDR3 extends over 14 amino acids. The germline CDR1 and CDR2 sequences are SEHNR and FQNEAQ (reference sequence). CDR3 nucleotide sequence: TGTGCCAGCAGCGCGGGTGAAGCCAAAAACATTCAGTACTTC. This codes for CASSAGEAKNIQYF.

This chain uses TRBV7-9 with TRBJ2-7; no definite D call. The CDR3 is 13 residues long. Trimming removed 2 bases from V and 6 bases from J, with 11 bases in between. The germline gives CDR1 SEHNR, CDR2 FQNEAQ (reference sequence). The CDR3 here is CASSLYVGSEQYF. CDR3 nucleotide sequence: TGTGCCAGCAGCTTATACGTAGGGTCCGAGCAGTACTTC.

This chain uses TRBV6-5 with TRBJ1-1; D is unresolved. This CDR3 has 14 amino acids. Germline lookup yields CDR1 MNHEY and CDR2 SVGAGI. V lost 6 bases and J 1 base, leaving 12 bases between the germline ends. In DNA form, the CDR3 reads TGTGCCAGCAGCCCACCGGGCTGGAACACTGAAGCTTTCTTT. Translated: CASSPPGWNTEAFF.

The chain carries TRBV5-1 and TRBJ2-7; tentative D call: TRBD1 (6 bases). V lost 4 bases and J 2 bases, leaving 16 bases between the germline ends. The length of the CDR3 is 15 residues. Germline V gene lookup returns CDR1 SGHRS and CDR2 YFSETQ. CDR3 coding DNA: TGCGCCAGCAGCACATCAACAGGGATGACCTACGAGCAGTACTTC. This sequence encodes CASSTSTGMTYEQYF.

This chain connects TRBV7-3 to TRBJ1-2, with a tentative D call TRBD1 (5 bases). This CDR3 spans 13 amino acids. V was clipped by 5 bases and J by 2 bases, with 9 bases between them. CDR1 is SGHTA, CDR2 FQGTGA, per germline. CDR3 protein: CASSPGVNYGYTF. The CDR3, as DNA: TGTGCCAGCAGCCCGGGGGTAAACTATGGCTACACCTTC.

V and J are TRBV29-1 and TRBJ2-7, with D maybe TRBD1 (5 bases). The V end lost 3 bases, the J end lost 2 bases, and 11 bases lay between the germline ends. The CDR3 contains 13 residues. Germline-derived CDR1 and CDR2 are SQVTM and ANQGSEA. This CDR3 is CSVETQDTYEQYF. CDR3 nucleotide sequence: TGCAGCGTTGAGACACAGGACACCTACGAGCAGTACTTC.

The chain uses TRBV27 and TRBJ2-6; D uncertain. Germline V CDR1 and CDR2: MNHEY, SMNVEV (reference sequence). The CDR3 totals 15 residues. V lost 6 bases and J 0 bases, leaving 9 bases between the germline ends. Here the CDR3 reads CASSDEPSGANVLTF. The CDR3, as DNA: TGTGCCAGCAGCGACGAGCCCTCTGGGGCCAACGTCCTGACTTTC.